What follows describes a single T cell receptor (beta chain). This entry comes from a study of cytotoxic CD8 clonotypes in ibrutinib-treated CLL. Data came from immunoSEQ multiplex PCR; TCRdb stores just in-frame clones and leaves some out. The sample contains over 250,000 clones, 76% of which appear only once. This CDR3 has 15 amino acids. CDR1 and CDR2 (germline): LGHNA, YSLEER. Trimming removed 2 bases from V and 5 bases from J, with 13 bases in between. Sequenced material: PBMCs, taken at disease progression, from a patient treated with ibrutinib. The chain uses TRBV4-3 and TRBJ2-4; D may match TRBD1 or TRBD2 (5 bases each). The clonotype was recovered from a human donor with chronic lymphocytic leukemia. The CDR3 coding sequence is TGCGCCAGCAGCCAATGGGACCGAGCGGAAAACATTCAGTACTTC. This codes for CASSQWDRAENIQYF.